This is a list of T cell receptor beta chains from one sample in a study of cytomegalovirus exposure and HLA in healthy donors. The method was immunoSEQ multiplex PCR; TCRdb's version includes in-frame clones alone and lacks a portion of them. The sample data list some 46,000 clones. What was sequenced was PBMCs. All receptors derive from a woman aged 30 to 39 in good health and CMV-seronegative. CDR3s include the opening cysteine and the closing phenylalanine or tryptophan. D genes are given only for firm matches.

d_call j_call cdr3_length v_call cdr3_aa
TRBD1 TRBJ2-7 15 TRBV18 CASSGGRDRLYEQYF
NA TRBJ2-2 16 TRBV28 CASSPHQGGDTGELFF
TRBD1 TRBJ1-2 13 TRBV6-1 CASVSGTAYGYTF
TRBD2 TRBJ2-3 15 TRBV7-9 CASSLNSGRVSPQYF
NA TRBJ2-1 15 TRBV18 CAASRGPAVDNEQFF
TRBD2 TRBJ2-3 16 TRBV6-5 CASSYASGRSGDTQYF
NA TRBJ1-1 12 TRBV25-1 CASSDQVTEAFF
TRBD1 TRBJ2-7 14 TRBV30 CAWSPKTGVHEQYF
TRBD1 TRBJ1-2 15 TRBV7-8 CASSLPGQEWEGYTF
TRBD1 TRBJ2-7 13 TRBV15 CATSRTGEGEQYF
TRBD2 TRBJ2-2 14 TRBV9 CASNSGLGLGELFF
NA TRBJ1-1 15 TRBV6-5 CASSYSRGGNTEAFF
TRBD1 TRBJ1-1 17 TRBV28 CASSYPGTGRLNTEAFF
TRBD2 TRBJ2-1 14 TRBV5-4 CAAARGGGRNEQFF
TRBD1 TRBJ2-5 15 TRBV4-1 CASSQDRGSQETQYF
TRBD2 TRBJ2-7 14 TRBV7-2 CASTVRGVNDEQYF
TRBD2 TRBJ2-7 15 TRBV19 CASSIASSGAGEQYF
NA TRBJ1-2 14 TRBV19 CASRKDSANYGYTF
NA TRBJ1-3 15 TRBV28 CASSSPGYSGNTIYF
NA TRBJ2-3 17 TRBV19 CASSYWGLAETTDTQYF
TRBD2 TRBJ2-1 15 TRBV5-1 CASSLRGLDLDEQFF
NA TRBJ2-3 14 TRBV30 CAWSAQVFTDTQYF
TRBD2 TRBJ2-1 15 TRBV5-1 CASSPTSGRLNEQFF
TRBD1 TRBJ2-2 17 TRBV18 CASSPQGQGTNTGELFF
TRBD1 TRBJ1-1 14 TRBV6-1 CASSRDRLNTEAFF
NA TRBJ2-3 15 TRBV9 CASSVAGYGPDTQYF
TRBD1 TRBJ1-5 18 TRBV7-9 CASSLGPFDRGSNQPQHF
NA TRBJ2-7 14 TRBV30 CAWSLGGVWGEQYF
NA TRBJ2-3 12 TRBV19 CASSQMTDTQYF
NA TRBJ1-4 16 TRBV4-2 CASSQEPGATNEKLFF
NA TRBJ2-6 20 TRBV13 CASSSRERGIRPSGANVLTF
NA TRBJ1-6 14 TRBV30 CAWRGPGVNSPLHF
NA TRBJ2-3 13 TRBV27 CASSQDYPDTQYF
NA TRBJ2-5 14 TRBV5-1 CASSLGRSQETQYF
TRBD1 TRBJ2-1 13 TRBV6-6 CASSSTGGFEQFF
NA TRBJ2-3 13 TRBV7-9 CASSLGGADTQYF
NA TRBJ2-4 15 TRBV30 CAWGLGDLAKNIQYF
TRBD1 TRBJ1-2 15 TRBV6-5 CASSYATGEAYGYTF
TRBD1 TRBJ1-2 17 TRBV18 CASSPGLGTGPHYGYTF
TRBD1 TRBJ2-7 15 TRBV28 CASSPRGTGSYEQYF
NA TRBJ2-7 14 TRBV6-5 CASSYGQGTYEQYF
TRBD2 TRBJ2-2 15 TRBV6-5 CAALRLAGGPAELFF
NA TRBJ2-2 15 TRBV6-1 CASPGASVNTGELFF
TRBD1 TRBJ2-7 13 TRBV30 CAWRRTGINEQYF
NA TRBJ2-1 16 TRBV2 CASSPQAGLTYNEQFF
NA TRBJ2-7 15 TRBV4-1 CASSQENGGGYEQYF
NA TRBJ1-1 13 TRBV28 CAVTGDLNTEAFF
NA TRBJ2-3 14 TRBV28 CASSLAGATDTQYF